What follows are 17 T cell receptor beta chains derived from one specimen sequenced in a study of blood T cell repertoires in COVID-19. Produced via immunoSEQ multiplex PCR; TCRdb's table is partial and in-frame only. This sample has 80,000 to 90,000 clones, with roughly three quarters found just once. Material for sequencing was peripheral blood. The receptors stem from a man in his 70s with acute or convalescent COVID-19.

The genes are TRBV20-1 and TRBJ2-5, with a weak D call TRBD1 (5 bases). Germline V lookup: CDR1 DFQATT, CDR2 SNEGSKA (reference sequence). Trimming left V 3 bases short and J 4 bases short, with 18 bases between. The CDR3 is made up of 15 amino acids. For the CDR3, the DNA is TGCAGTGCTAGTAAAATCGAGGACAACCCAGAGACCCAGTACTTC. Its translation is CSASKIEDNPETQYF.

This clone appeared once. The rearrangement links TRBV5-1 to TRBJ1-1; D is perhaps TRBD1 (5 bases). V was cut by 3 bases and J by 2 bases, with 14 bases left in between. The germline V gene has CDR1 SGHRS and CDR2 YFSETQ. The CDR3 runs 15 residues. The CDR3: CASSSTWGGNTEAFF. As DNA, the CDR3 is TGCGCCAGCAGCTCTACCTGGGGGGGAAACACTGAAGCTTTCTTT. Supplemented by reference TRBV5-1 and TRBJ1-1, the full variable domain reads KAGVTQTPRYLIKTRGQQVTLSCSPISGHRSVSWYQQTPGQGLQFLFEYFSETQRNKGNFPGRFSGRQFSNSRSEMNVSTLELGDSALYLCASSSTWGGNTEAFFGQGTRLTVV.

J is TRBJ1-2 and V is TRBV6-5; D perhaps matches TRBD1 (6 bases). Trimming stripped 8 bases from V and 3 bases from J, with 16 bases between. The germline V gene encodes CDR1 MNHEY and CDR2 SVGAGI. This CDR3 has 14 residues. CDR3 loop: CASAQQGRDYGYTF. CDR3 in DNA: TGTGCCAGCGCCCAACAGGGAAGGGACTATGGCTACACCTTC.

Remarks on this clone: The same CDR3 also results from other DNA sequences found in this sample. This chain links TRBV5-1 with TRBJ2-2; the D is unclear. The CDR3 loop spans 13 amino acids. Germline lookup yields CDR1 SGHRS and CDR2 YFSETQ. V lost 0 bases to trimming and J lost 4 bases, with 4 bases between them. The CDR3 bases are TGCGCCAGCAGCTTGGCCTCCACCGGGGAGCTGTTTTTT. Translating it yields CASSLASTGELFF.

The V call is TRBV5-4, the J call TRBJ2-2; D is perhaps TRBD2 (5 bases). The V end was cut by 0 bases, the J end by 2 bases, with 11 bases between. CDR3 length: 16 residues. CDR1 is SGHNT, CDR2 YYREEE, per germline (reference sequence). Written as DNA, the CDR3 is TGTGCCAGCAGCTTGGGAAGGACTCATAACACCGGGGAGCTGTTTTTT. It specifies CASSLGRTHNTGELFF. Looking up the rest from reference TRBV5-4 and TRBJ2-2 gives the full variable domain: ETGVTQSPTHLIKTRGQQVTLRCSSQSGHNTVSWYQQALGQGPQFIFQYYREEENGRGNFPPRFSGLQFPNYSSELNVNALELDDSALYLCASSLGRTHNTGELFFGEGSRLTVL.

This clone appeared a single time. The V call is TRBV7-2, the J call TRBJ2-4; D is perhaps TRBD1 (6 bases). The CDR3 is 16 residues long. CDR1 and CDR2 from the germline V gene are SGHTA and FQGNSA. V lost 1 base to trimming and J lost 0 bases, with 10 bases between them. CDR3 DNA sequence: TGTGCCAGCAGCTTAGGGACAGACCTAGCCAAAAACATTCAGTACTTC. This codes for CASSLGTDLAKNIQYF.

This sequence joins TRBV11-2 and TRBJ2-5; TRBD2 agrees at 8 bases. The CDR3 is 16 residues long. Germline V gene lookup returns CDR1 SGHAT and CDR2 FQNNGV. Trimming removed 5 bases from V and 5 bases from J; junction bases left unmatched: 13. The CDR3 nucleotides read TGTGCCAGCAGCATCGAGACTAGCGTGCTTGGGGAGACCCAGTACTTC. Amino acid sequence: CASSIETSVLGETQYF. The complete variable domain, with remaining parts taken from reference TRBV11-2 and TRBJ2-5, reads EAGVAQSPRYKIIEKRQSVAFWCNPISGHATLYWYQQILGQGPKLLIQFQNNGVVDDSQLPKDRFSAERLKGVDSTLKIQPAKLEDSAVYLCASSIETSVLGETQYFGPGTRLLVL.

This chain connects TRBV18 to TRBJ2-7; TRBD1 matches at 9 bases. V lost 5 bases and J lost 6; bases outside the gene matches: 2. The length of the CDR3 is 12 residues. CDR1 KGHSH and CDR2 LQKENI come from the germline V gene. DNA of the CDR3: TGTGCCAGCTCAGCGGACAGGGGCGAGCAGTACGTC. Protein product: CASSADRGEQYV.

The chain couples TRBV5-6 to TRBJ1-1, with 10 bases that match TRBD1. Looked up from germline, CDR1 is SGHDT and CDR2 is YYEEEE. Trimming cost V 4 bases and J 0 bases; bases outside gene matches: 6. This CDR3 has 16 residues. This CDR3 reads CASSLPGQGMNTEAFF. CDR3 DNA sequence: TGTGCCAGCAGCCTCCCGGGACAGGGGATGAACACTGAAGCTTTCTTT.

The table lists this clone with a few counts. The chain is built from TRBV28 and TRBJ1-5; maybe TRBD1 (5 bases). The CDR3 has 15 amino acids. Per germline, CDR1 MDHEN and CDR2 SYDVKM. Trimming shortened V by 2 bases and J by 2 bases, and 10 bases separated the two germline ends. The chain's CDR3 is CASSLAGDGNQPQHF. The CDR3 bases are TGTGCCAGCAGTTTAGCGGGGGATGGCAATCAGCCCCAGCATTTT.

The V gene is TRBV4-1, the J gene TRBJ2-1, with 9 bases fitting TRBD2. The CDR3 is made up of 17 amino acids. Trimming removed 0 bases from V and 10 bases from J; junction bases left unmatched: 13. Germline loops: CDR1 MGHRA, CDR2 YSYEKL. CDR3 sequence (DNA): TGCGCCAGCAGCCAAGATGGGTTCAGGGGCGGGAGGGGCGAGCAGTTCTTC. This encodes CASSQDGFRGGRGEQFF.

In this sample, this clone turned up once. This chain joins TRBV2 and TRBJ2-7; the D gene is possibly TRBD1 (6 bases). The V gene lost 5 bases and the J gene lost 1 base, with 9 bases spanning the gap. Germline V CDR1 and CDR2: SNHLY, FYNNEI. The CDR3 length is 13 residues. The CDR3 DNA reads TGTGCCAGCAGTTACAGGGCATCCTACGAGCAGTACTTC. Encoded protein: CASSYRASYEQYF. Looking up the rest from reference TRBV2 and TRBJ2-7 gives the full variable domain: EPEVTQTPSHQVTQMGQEVILRCVPISNHLYFYWYRQILGQKVEFLVSFYNNEISEKSEIFDDQFSVERPDGSNFTLKIRSTKLEDSAMYFCASSYRASYEQYFGPGTRLTVT.

This chain uses TRBV24-1 with TRBJ2-3; TRBD1 matches at 8 bases. Germline values: CDR1 KGHDR, CDR2 SFDVKD. This CDR3 has 17 residues. Trimming removed 3 bases from V and 1 base from J; junction bases left unmatched: 8. The DNA of the CDR3 is TGTGCCACCAGTGATCAAGGACAGGGAACTGGCACAGATACGCAGTATTTT. Protein product: CATSDQGQGTGTDTQYF.

This chain joins TRBV27 and TRBJ1-2, with a possible D match to TRBD1 (6 bases). Germline V gene data show CDR1 as MNHEY and CDR2 as SMNVEV (reference sequence). The CDR3 is 12 amino acids. V was shortened by 5 bases and J by 4 bases, with 8 bases between the two germline ends. DNA of the CDR3: TGTGCCAGCAGTACAGGGCCCTATGGCTACACCTTC. Its translation is CASSTGPYGYTF.

This clone was counted between two and nine times. This rearrangement joins TRBV18 to TRBJ2-2; 7 bases match TRBD1. This CDR3 is 17 amino acids long. The V segment lost 4 bases and the J segment 0 bases; nucleotides outside the gene matches: 8. CDR1 and CDR2 from the germline V gene are KGHSH and LQKENI. CDR3 bases: TGTGCCAGCTCACGGACGGGGCAGGGGGCGAACACCGGGGAGCTGTTTTTT. Protein: CASSRTGQGANTGELFF.

The chain employs TRBV28 and TRBJ1-5; D gene uncertain. V was clipped by 2 bases and J by 6 bases, with 8 bases between them. Germline assignment: CDR1 MDHEN and CDR2 SYDVKM. The CDR3 sequence is 13 residues long. The CDR3 DNA reads TGTGCCAGCAGTTTAACTCCTGGTCAGCCCCAGCATTTT. As protein: CASSLTPGQPQHF.

The rearrangement joins TRBV27 to TRBJ1-6, with TRBD1 as a possible D gene (5 bases). The CDR3 totals 16 residues. The V end lost 8 bases, the J end lost 9 bases, and 23 bases lay between the germline ends. Per germline, CDR1 MNHEY and CDR2 SMNVEV (reference sequence). CDR3 in amino acids: CASGVQTGARTSPLHF. CDR3 nucleotide sequence: TGTGCCAGCGGGGTCCAAACAGGAGCTAGGACTTCACCCCTCCACTTT.